This T cell receptor (beta chain) emerged from a study of graft-versus-host responses after intestinal transplantation. Overall study context: Grafts that recipients had were multivisceral, liver-intestinal, or isolated intestinal transplants. After anti-thymocyte globulin induction, recipients took tacrolimus and steroids for three to four years. Study findings and constraints: GvH clones were found in recipient marrow; some appeared first in ileum or blood. In patients with graft-donor T cell macrochimerism, allograft graft-versus-host to host-versus-graft clonal ratios were high.

Measured with immunoSEQ multiplex PCR; TCRdb has only the in-frame clones, and not every one. The sample contains 84,000 or so clones, 80% to 95% of which appear only once. As regards this clone: Its antigen is still unknown.

Per the germline V gene, CDR1 is LNHDA and CDR2 is SQIVND (reference sequence). The CDR3 sequence is 14 residues long. Trimming pared 5 bases from V and 12 bases from J, leaving 20 bases between. The TCR comes from a human donor who received an intestinal transplant. The rearrangement uses TRBV19 and TRBJ1-5, with D possibly TRBD1 on 5 matching bases. The specimen comprised unstimulated CD4+ T cells sorted from spleen or lymph node cells, sampled before intestinal transplant. Here the CDR3 reads CASSEGRRQRGQHF. The DNA of the CDR3 is TGTGCCAGTAGTGAAGGTCGGCGCCAAAGGGGCCAGCATTTT.